The 10 T cell receptor beta chains below were found in one sample sequenced in a study of regulatory T cells in long-lasting Graves disease. CDR3 regions were amplified by Arm-PCR using iRepertoire HTBI primers to build TCR beta libraries. TCRdb passed the multiplex PCR reads through MiXCR, listing each CDR3 protein once. Altogether around 500,000 distinct CDR3 sequences are present, under 25% being singletons, with the ten largest covering 7% to 9.5%. Stated time point: persistent/refractory GD, antithyroid drugs over 5 years with positive TRAb. The authors made the TCR library using RNA they extracted from PBMCs. Specimen: peripheral blood mononuclear cells (PBMCs), collected when the disease was refractory, from a patient treated with antithyroid drugs. The source is a female donor with Graves disease.

As to this clonotype: A read error may explain this, as a much larger clone is one base away. The chain joins TRBV27 to TRBJ1-1, with D perhaps matching TRBD1 (6 bases). In germline, CDR1 is MNHEY, CDR2 SMNVEV (reference sequence). V shed 7 bases and J shed 6 bases, with 15 bases lying between them. This CDR3 is built from 13 residues. Here the CDR3 reads CASTSGEGAEAFF. The CDR3 bases are TGTGCCAGCACCTCGGGAGAGGGGGCTGAAGCTTTCTTT.

This clonotype was observed at least ten times. The chain is built from TRBV28 and TRBJ2-7, with 7 bases aligning to TRBD1. This CDR3 has 14 amino acids. The ends lost 5 bases at V and 4 bases at J; junction bases unmatched: 8. The germline CDR1 and CDR2 sequences are MDHEN and SYDVKM. The DNA for the CDR3 is TGTGCCAGCAGTAGTTTAGGGGGCGCGTACGAGCAGTACTTC. Its protein is CASSSLGGAYEQYF.

This clonotype was counted at least ten times. The V call is TRBV28, the J call TRBJ1-4; possibly TRBD1 for D (6 bases). The V gene lost 1 base and the J gene lost 5 bases, with 11 bases spanning the gap. This CDR3 contains 15 residues. CDR1 MDHEN and CDR2 SYDVKM come from the germline V gene. For the CDR3, the DNA is TGTGCCAGCAGTTTATATCAGGGGTTCAATGAAAAACTGTTTTTT. This sequence encodes CASSLYQGFNEKLFF.

The rearrangement joins TRBV30 to TRBJ1-1; D is possibly TRBD1 (5 bases). This CDR3 has 15 amino acids. V lost 1 base to trimming and J lost 3 bases, with 15 bases between them. Germline V gives CDR1 GTSNPN, CDR2 SVGIG (reference sequence). CDR3 loop: CAWSAVGVADTEAFF. The CDR3 coding sequence is TGTGCCTGGAGTGCCGTGGGGGTAGCGGACACTGAAGCTTTCTTT. The variable domain in full, completed from reference TRBV30 and TRBJ1-1, reads SQTIHQWPATLVQPVGSPLSLECTVEGTSNPNLYWYRQAAGRGLQLLFYSVGIGQISSEVPQNLSASRPQDRQFILSSKKLLLSDSGFYLCAWSAVGVADTEAFFGQGTRLTVV.

In this sample, this clonotype turned up a few times. The rearrangement uses TRBV3-1 and TRBJ2-7; D not certain. Germline V gene data show CDR1 as LGHDT and CDR2 as YNNKEL (reference sequence). This CDR3 comprises 15 residues. Trimming took off 1 base at V and 2 bases at J, with 12 bases between the two ends. CDR3 region: CASSQGVTSAYEQYF. CDR3 bases: TGTGCCAGCAGCCAAGGAGTAACCTCGGCCTACGAGCAGTACTTC.

The table lists this clonotype with many counts. The genes are TRBV12-3 or TRBV12-4 and TRBJ2-2; D is undetermined. The germline V and J ends were trimmed by 8 bases and 3 bases, with 4 bases remaining between them. This CDR3 is 11 amino acids long. The CDR3, as DNA: TGTGCCAGCTGGGACACCGGGGAGCTGTTTTTT. It encodes CASWDTGELFF.

This clonotype was observed at least ten times. The chain recombines TRBV28 with TRBJ1-4, with TRBD1 matching over 7 bases. Germline V lookup: CDR1 MDHEN, CDR2 SYDVKM. With 3 bases clipped from V and 8 bases from J, the junction kept 15 bases outside the gene matches. The CDR3 sequence is 17 residues long. CDR3 coding DNA: TGTGCCAGCAGTTTTGGGGCCTTGACAGGGTTTCGGGAAAAACTGTTTTTT. Amino acid sequence: CASSFGALTGFREKLFF. The full variable domain, with the rest looked up from reference TRBV28 and TRBJ1-4, is DVKVTQSSRYLVKRTGEKVFLECVQDMDHENMFWYRQDPGLGLRLIYFSYDVKMKEKGDIPEGYSVSREKKERFSLILESASTNQTSMYLCASSFGALTGFREKLFFGSGTQLSVL.

This chain connects TRBV28 to TRBJ2-3, with 7 bases lining up with TRBD1. V was pared by 6 bases and J by 6 bases, with 9 bases of the junction left unmatched. The length of the CDR3 is 14 residues. The germline V gene has CDR1 MDHEN and CDR2 SYDVKM. CDR3 sequence: CASRPDRVGDTQYF. As DNA, the CDR3 is TGTGCCAGCAGACCAGACAGGGTAGGGGATACGCAGTATTTT.

There are many counts of this clonotype. The chain has TRBV7-8 and TRBJ2-5; the D gene is possibly TRBD2 (5 bases). CDR3 length: 16 residues. The V end was cut by 2 bases, the J end by 3 bases, with 16 bases between. Germline V gene lookup returns CDR1 SGHVS and CDR2 FQNEAQ. The CDR3 loop is CASSLLGLEQKETQYF. The CDR3 region has the DNA TGTGCCAGCAGCTTACTAGGACTGGAACAAAAAGAGACCCAGTACTTC.

This clonotype turned up a few times. This chain joins TRBV7-9 and TRBJ2-3; D is unresolved. Trimming took 5 bases from V and 7 from J, leaving 16 bases between them. Germline values: CDR1 SEHNR, CDR2 FQNEAQ (reference sequence). The CDR3 totals 14 residues. The CDR3 spells CASSPRRSPNTQYF. The CDR3 nucleotides read TGTGCCAGCAGCCCCCGACGGAGCCCGAATACGCAGTATTTT.